Listed here are 25 T cell receptor beta chains from one sample, sequenced in a study of post-analysis software for immune sequencing data. Their target antigens are unknown. Built from TCR beta cDNA, the libraries had unique molecular identifiers in them. Each CDR3 protein gets one entry after TCRdb re-called the PCR reads with MiXCR. The data contain 740,000 or so distinct CDR3 sequences, about 57% of them singletons. Study-wide findings and caveats: Five or six TRBV segments were more frequent in patients than controls; TRBV5-6, TRBV5-1 and TRBV20-1 belonged to this group.

The sequenced material came from blood. The origin of the receptors is a girl aged 5-17 years with multiple sclerosis.

The V gene is TRBV7-2, the J gene TRBJ1-5; possible D gene TRBD1, 6 bases. Germline CDR1 is SGHTA and CDR2 is FQGNSA. The CDR3 is made up of 15 amino acids. The V end lost 5 bases, the J end lost 0 bases, and 11 bases lay between the germline ends. The CDR3 is CASSEGGYSNQPQHF. CDR3 nucleotides: TGTGCCAGCAGCGAAGGGGGATATAGCAATCAGCCCCAGCATTTT.

The V and J genes are TRBV3-1 and TRBJ2-7, with a tentative D call TRBD2 (5 bases). Trimming stripped 1 base from V and 3 bases from J, with 13 bases between. CDR3 length equals 15 residues. Germline V gene lookup returns CDR1 LGHDT and CDR2 YNNKEL (reference sequence). CDR3 sequence (DNA): TGTGCCAGCAGCCAAGTAGGAGCGGAGGACTACGAGCAGTACTTC. Protein product: CASSQVGAEDYEQYF.

In DNA form, the CDR3 reads TGTGCCAGCAGCCAACAGGACCAGTACTTC. Encoded protein: CASSQQDQYF. The V call is TRBV3-1, the J call TRBJ2-7; D is ambiguous. Trimming stripped 2 bases from V and 10 bases from J, with 6 bases between. The CDR3 totals 10 residues. CDR1 and CDR2 (germline): LGHDT, YNNKEL (reference sequence).

In the case of this clonotype: Compared with germline, one end of the junction differs, possibly owing to a read error. This chain uses TRBV5-1 with TRBJ2-7; possible D gene TRBD1, 7 bases. The germline gives CDR1 SGHRS, CDR2 YFSETQ. CDR3 length: 15 amino acids. The CDR3 loop reads CAGSLGGQPSYEQYF. The CDR3, as DNA: TGCGCCGGCAGCTTGGGGGGACAGCCTTCCTACGAGCAGTACTTC. Supplemented by reference TRBV5-1 and TRBJ2-7, the full variable domain reads KAGVTQTPRYLIKTRGQQVTLSCSPISGHRSVSWYQQTPGQGLQFLFEYFSETQRNKGNFPGRFSGRQFSNSRSEMNVSTLELGDSALYLCAGSLGGQPSYEQYFGPGTRLTVT.

The J gene is TRBJ1-2, the V gene TRBV6-1; 7 nucleotides match TRBD1. CDR3 length equals 13 residues. The V segment lost 10 bases and the J segment 1 base; nucleotides outside the gene matches: 6. The V gene's germline CDR1 is MNHNS and CDR2 SASEGT. CDR3 loop: CAIRQGSNYGYTF. CDR3 nucleotide sequence: TGTGCCATCAGACAGGGCAGTAACTATGGCTACACCTTC.

On this clonotype itself: Germline and junction disagree at one end, which may indicate a read error. The V gene is TRBV5-4, the J gene TRBJ2-5; D not certain. Germline V gene data show CDR1 as SGHNT and CDR2 as YYREEE (reference sequence). There are 12 residues in the CDR3. CDR3 coding DNA: TGTACCAGCAGCTTGCCCCAAGAGACCCAGTACTTC. It codes for CTSSLPQETQYF. The whole variable domain, remainder taken from reference TRBV5-4 and TRBJ2-5, is ETGVTQSPTHLIKTRGQQVTLRCSSQSGHNTVSWYQQALGQGPQFIFQYYREEENGRGNFPPRFSGLQFPNYSSELNVNALELDDSALYLCTSSLPQETQYFGPGTRLLVL.

This clonotype was found a few times. The CDR3 here is CASSLEGLPRGDTQYF. As DNA, the CDR3 is TGCGCCAGCAGCTTGGAGGGACTACCGCGGGGAGATACGCAGTATTTT. The chain combines TRBV5-1 with TRBJ2-3, with TRBD2 matching over 7 bases. The CDR3 has 16 amino acids. CDR1 and CDR2 (germline): SGHRS, YFSETQ. Trimming removed 0 bases from V and 5 bases from J; junction bases left unmatched: 9.

This chain links TRBV6-1 with TRBJ2-7; 10 bases line up with TRBD2. V was clipped by 7 bases and J by 4 bases; unmatched bases: 7. Germline loops: CDR1 MNHNS, CDR2 SASEGT. This CDR3 has 14 residues. CDR3 region: CASIRWTSGYEQYF. In nucleotides, the CDR3 is TGTGCCAGCATCAGGTGGACTAGCGGATACGAGCAGTACTTC.

This chain connects TRBV20-1 to TRBJ1-1; D call uncertain. CDR3 length equals 11 residues. Germline CDR1 reads DFQATT; CDR2 reads SNEGSKA (reference sequence). V lost 6 bases and J lost 6, with 11 bases in between. CDR3 region: CSAAGNAEAFF. DNA for the CDR3: TGCAGTGCCGCGGGTAACGCTGAAGCTTTCTTT.

This chain joins TRBV7-9 and TRBJ2-1, with D perhaps TRBD1 (5 bases). Trimming pared 4 bases from V and 12 bases from J, leaving 16 bases between. Germline assignment: CDR1 SEHNR and CDR2 FQNEAQ (reference sequence). The CDR3 length is 13 residues. The chain's CDR3 is CASSSLTGQAQFF. In DNA form, the CDR3 reads TGTGCCAGCAGCTCCCTTACAGGCCAAGCGCAGTTCTTC.

This clonotype turned up a few times. The chain has TRBV20-1 and TRBJ2-7, with TRBD2 matching 8 bases. TRBJ2-5 explains the end of the DNA better; the J call may be wrong. CDR1 DFQATT and CDR2 SNEGSKA come from the germline V gene (reference sequence). This CDR3 contains 14 residues. The CDR3: CSASATSGLETQYF. As DNA, the CDR3 is TGCAGTGCTAGCGCTACTAGCGGACTGGAGACCCAGTACTTC.

The chain uses TRBV7-3 and TRBJ1-1; a possible D gene is TRBD1 (5 bases). Trimming removed 5 bases at V and 3 bases at J, with 16 bases between. The CDR3 loop spans 15 amino acids. Germline-derived CDR1 and CDR2 are SGHTA and FQGTGA. CDR3 coding DNA: TGTGCCAGCAGCCCGGAGGCAGGGATGCACACTGAAGCTTTCTTT. It translates to CASSPEAGMHTEAFF.

CDR3 sequence: CASSQELRGSGGLNEQFF. The CDR3 coding sequence is TGTGCCAGCAGCCAAGAGTTACGTGGTAGCGGGGGGCTCAATGAGCAGTTCTTC. The rearrangement links TRBV14 to TRBJ2-1; 10 nucleotides align to TRBD2. Germline V gives CDR1 SGHDN, CDR2 FVKESK. With 0 bases clipped from V and 6 bases from J, the junction kept 11 bases outside the gene matches. The CDR3 length is 18 residues.

The V call is TRBV12-3 or TRBV12-4, the J call TRBJ2-3, with D perhaps TRBD1 (5 bases). V lost 6 bases and J lost 4, with 8 bases in between. The CDR3 covers 12 residues. The CDR3 DNA reads TGTGCCAGCAGGGGGCCAGCAGATACGCAGTATTTT. This translates into CASRGPADTQYF.

This chain joins TRBV29-1 and TRBJ2-4, with 9 bases matching TRBD2. The last part of the DNA fits TRBJ2-5 better; the J call may be wrong. The CDR3 loop spans 14 amino acids. The V gene's germline CDR1 is SQVTM and CDR2 ANQGSEA. The CDR3 loop reads CSVEHRAGGETQYF. CDR3 nucleotide sequence: TGCAGCGTTGAGCACAGGGCGGGGGGGGAGACCCAGTACTTC.

The rearrangement links TRBV7-9 to TRBJ1-5, with D tentatively TRBD1 (6 bases). V was clipped by 5 bases and J by 4 bases, with 21 bases between them. Germline V CDR1 and CDR2: SEHNR, FQNEAQ (reference sequence). The CDR3 runs 17 residues. The CDR3, as DNA: TGTGCCAGCAGCCTGACCGGAGGCACAGGGAGAAATCAGCCCCAGCATTTT. Translating gives CASSLTGGTGRNQPQHF.

This chain uses TRBV14 with TRBJ2-1; no reliable D call. Trimming took 1 base from V and 9 from J, leaving 10 bases between them. CDR3 length equals 13 residues. Germline values: CDR1 SGHDN, CDR2 FVKESK. The CDR3 region is CASSQAFDGEQFF. CDR3 bases: TGTGCCAGCAGCCAAGCTTTTGACGGTGAGCAGTTCTTC.

Comment on this clonotype: The germline gene is not matched at one end of the junction; a read error may be the cause. The rearrangement joins TRBV5-1 to TRBJ2-1, with a tentative D call TRBD2 (7 bases). Germline V CDR1 and CDR2: SGHRS, YFSETQ. The CDR3 has 14 residues. In DNA form, the CDR3 reads TGTGCCAGCAGCTGGGGAGGGACACTCAATGAGCAGTTCTTC. Protein sequence: CASSWGGTLNEQFF.

The J gene is TRBJ1-2, the V gene TRBV4-1, with D perhaps matching TRBD1 (5 bases). The CDR3 runs 15 residues. Trimming took off 3 bases at V and 2 bases at J, with 13 bases between the two ends. CDR1 is MGHRA and CDR2 is YSYEKL in the germline V gene. CDR3 DNA: TGCGCCAGCAGCCACCCCGGGACTGCAAACTATGGCTACACCTTC. Its translation: CASSHPGTANYGYTF.

The genes are TRBV3-1 and TRBJ1-1; D gene ambiguous. CDR3 length equals 15 residues. CDR1 LGHDT and CDR2 YNNKEL come from the germline V gene (reference sequence). The V end lost 4 bases, the J end lost 5 bases, and 17 bases lay between the germline ends. CDR3 residues: CASSPPTSKWTEAFF. The CDR3 DNA reads TGTGCCAGCAGCCCGCCGACGTCGAAGTGGACTGAAGCTTTCTTT.

The chain joins TRBV6-6 to TRBJ2-6, with TRBD1 identical over 11 bases. The CDR3 loop spans 17 amino acids. V gave up 2 bases and J gave up 2 bases; unmatched junction bases: 2. Germline lookup yields CDR1 MNHNY and CDR2 SVGAGI (reference sequence). As DNA, the CDR3 is TGTGCCAGCAGTTACCGGACAGGGGGCCCTGGGGCCAACGTCCTGACTTTC. Its protein is CASSYRTGGPGANVLTF.

This chain links TRBV3-1 with TRBJ2-5; D gene unclear. Trimming took off 6 bases at V and 0 bases at J, with 14 bases between the two ends. Germline V CDR1 and CDR2: LGHDT, YNNKEL (reference sequence). The CDR3 is 15 amino acids. Here the CDR3 reads CASRHETAYQETQYF. CDR3 sequence (DNA): TGTGCCAGCAGGCACGAAACGGCGTACCAAGAGACCCAGTACTTC.

The chain combines TRBV5-1 with TRBJ1-1; perhaps TRBD1 as D (5 bases). The ends were cut back, 2 bases at V and 0 bases at J, with 17 bases in the middle. Per the germline V gene, CDR1 is SGHRS and CDR2 is YFSETQ. The CDR3 spans 17 residues. This chain's CDR3 is CASSFFTRGTLNTEAFF. In DNA form, the CDR3 reads TGCGCCAGCAGCTTTTTTACGCGGGGGACTTTGAACACTGAAGCTTTCTTT.

The chain recombines TRBV7-7 with TRBJ2-6; no definite D call. Trimming removed 5 bases at V and 0 bases at J, with 8 bases between. Looked up from germline, CDR1 is SSHAT and CDR2 is FNYEAQ (reference sequence). The CDR3 runs 15 residues. CDR3 DNA sequence: TGTGCCAGCAGCCTGAAAAACTCTGGGGCCAACGTCCTGACTTTC. Amino acids: CASSLKNSGANVLTF.

V usage is TRBV5-4 and J usage is TRBJ1-1, with unresolved D. Per the germline V gene, CDR1 is SGHNT and CDR2 is YYREEE (reference sequence). The V gene lost 0 bases and the J gene lost 6 bases, with 12 bases spanning the gap. The CDR3 runs to 14 residues. In DNA, the CDR3 is TGTGCCAGCAGCTTGGCCTCGGTGGTGTCTGAAGCTTTCTTT. Its protein product is CASSLASVVSEAFF.